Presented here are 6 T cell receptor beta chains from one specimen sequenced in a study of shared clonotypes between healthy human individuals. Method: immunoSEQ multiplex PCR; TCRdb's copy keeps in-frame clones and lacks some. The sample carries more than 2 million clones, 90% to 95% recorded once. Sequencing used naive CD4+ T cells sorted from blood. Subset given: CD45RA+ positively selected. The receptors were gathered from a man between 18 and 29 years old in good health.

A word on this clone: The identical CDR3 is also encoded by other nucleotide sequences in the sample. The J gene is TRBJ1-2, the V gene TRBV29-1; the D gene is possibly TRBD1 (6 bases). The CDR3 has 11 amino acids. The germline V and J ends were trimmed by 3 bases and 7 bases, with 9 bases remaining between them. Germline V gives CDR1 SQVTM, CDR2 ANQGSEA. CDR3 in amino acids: CSVEQGSGYTF. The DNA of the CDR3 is TGCAGCGTTGAGCAGGGGTCTGGCTACACCTTC. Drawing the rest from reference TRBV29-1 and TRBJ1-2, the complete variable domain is SAVISQKPSRDICQRGTSLTIQCQVDSQVTMMFWYRQQPGQSLTLIATANQGSEATYESGFVIDKFPISRPNLTFSTLTVSNMSPEDSSIYLCSVEQGSGYTFGSGTRLTVV.

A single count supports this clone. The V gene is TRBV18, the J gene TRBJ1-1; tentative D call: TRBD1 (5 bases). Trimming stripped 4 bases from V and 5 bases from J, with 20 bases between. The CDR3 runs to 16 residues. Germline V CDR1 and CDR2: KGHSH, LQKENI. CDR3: CASSQTGTEIGTEAFF. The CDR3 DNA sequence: TGTGCCAGCTCACAGACCGGGACCGAAATAGGGACTGAAGCTTTCTTT.

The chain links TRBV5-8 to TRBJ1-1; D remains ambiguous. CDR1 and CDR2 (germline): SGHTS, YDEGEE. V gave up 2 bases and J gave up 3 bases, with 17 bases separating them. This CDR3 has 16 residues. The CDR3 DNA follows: TGTGCCAGCAGCTTCAGGACGTGGCGGCAAGACACTGAAGCTTTCTTT. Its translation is CASSFRTWRQDTEAFF.

The CDR3 DNA follows: TGCGCCAGCAGCTCCGAAGGGGGGAAATCACCCCTCCACTTT. This encodes CASSSEGGKSPLHF. The chain joins TRBV5-1 to TRBJ1-6; D may be TRBD1 (6 bases). CDR3 size: 14 residues. Trimming took 3 bases from V and 10 from J, leaving 14 bases between them. Germline CDR1 is SGHRS and CDR2 is YFSETQ.

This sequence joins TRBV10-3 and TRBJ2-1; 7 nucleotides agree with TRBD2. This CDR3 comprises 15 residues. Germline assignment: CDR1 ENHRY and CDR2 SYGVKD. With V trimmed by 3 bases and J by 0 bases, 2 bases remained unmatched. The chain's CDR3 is CAISDGTTSYNEQFF. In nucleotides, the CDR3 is TGTGCCATCAGTGACGGGACTACCTCCTACAATGAGCAGTTCTTC.

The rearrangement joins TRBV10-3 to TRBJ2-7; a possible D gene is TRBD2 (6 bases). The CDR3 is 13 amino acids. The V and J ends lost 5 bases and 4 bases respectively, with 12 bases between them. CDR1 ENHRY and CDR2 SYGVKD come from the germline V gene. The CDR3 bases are TGTGCCATCAGTTCCGGGACTCATTACGAGCAGTACTTC. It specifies CAISSGTHYEQYF.